This T cell receptor beta chain is from a study of blood T cell repertoires in COVID-19. Overall study context: The analysed material was cDNA or gDNA that came from T cells, B-cell-depleted T cells, or PBMCs.

Germline CDR1 MDHEN, CDR2 SYDVKM. The V end was cut by 6 bases, the J end by 6 bases, with 22 bases between. The length of the CDR3 is 16 residues. As originally analysed: Reference gene primer amplification in the assay estimated nucleated cell counts. Only in-frame clones appear in the TCRdb table, and some are missing; sequencing was by immunoSEQ multiplex PCR. The D gene and trimming were derived from the DNA, and the V and J assignments and clone size from that table. Among 470,000 or so clones, approximately 85% were seen once, and the ten largest hold under 4%. The sample consisted of peripheral blood. The gene calls are TRBV28 and TRBJ2-3; D perhaps matches TRBD1 (6 bases). This clonotype was sampled from a human donor in a cohort sampled during active COVID-19. The CDR3: CASSLGGSAPWDTQYF. Written as DNA, the CDR3 is TGTGCCAGCAGCCTAGGGGGTAGCGCACCTTGGGATACGCAGTATTTT. The full variable domain, in which reference TRBV28 and TRBJ2-3 provide the parts outside the CDR3, is DVKVTQSSRYLVKRTGEKVFLECVQDMDHENMFWYRQDPGLGLRLIYFSYDVKMKEKGDIPEGYSVSREKKERFSLILESASTNQTSMYLCASSLGGSAPWDTQYFGPGTRLTVL.